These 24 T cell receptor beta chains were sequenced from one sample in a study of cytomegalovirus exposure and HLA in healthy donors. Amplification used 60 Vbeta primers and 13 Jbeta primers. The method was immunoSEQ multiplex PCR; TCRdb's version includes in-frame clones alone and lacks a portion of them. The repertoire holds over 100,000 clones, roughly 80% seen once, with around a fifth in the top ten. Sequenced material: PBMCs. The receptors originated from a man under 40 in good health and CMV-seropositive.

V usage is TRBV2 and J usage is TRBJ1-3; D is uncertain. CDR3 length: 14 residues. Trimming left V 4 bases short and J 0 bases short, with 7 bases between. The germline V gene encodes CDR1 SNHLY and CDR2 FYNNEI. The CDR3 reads CASSAYSSGNTIYF. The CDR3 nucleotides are TGTGCCAGCAGTGCATACAGCTCTGGAAACACCATATATTTT.

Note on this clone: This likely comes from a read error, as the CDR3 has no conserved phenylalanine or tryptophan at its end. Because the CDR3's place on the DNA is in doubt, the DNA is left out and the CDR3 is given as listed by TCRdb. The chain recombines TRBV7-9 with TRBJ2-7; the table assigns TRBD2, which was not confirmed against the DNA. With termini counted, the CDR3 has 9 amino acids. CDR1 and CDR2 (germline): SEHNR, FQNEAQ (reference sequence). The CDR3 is CSSSFQTGL.

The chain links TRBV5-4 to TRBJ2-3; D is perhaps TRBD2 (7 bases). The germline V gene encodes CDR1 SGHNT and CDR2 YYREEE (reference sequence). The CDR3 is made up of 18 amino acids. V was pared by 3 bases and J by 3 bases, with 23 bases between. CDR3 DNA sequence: TGTGCCAGCAGCTCTAAGCGAACTAGCGAGGGGGGTACAGATACGCAGTATTTT. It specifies CASSSKRTSEGGTDTQYF.

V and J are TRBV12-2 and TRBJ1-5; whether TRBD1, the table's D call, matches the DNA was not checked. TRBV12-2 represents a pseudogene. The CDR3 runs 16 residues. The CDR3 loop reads CASRDQNRVYDQPQHF. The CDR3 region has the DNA TGTGCAAGTCGCGACCAAAACAGGGTCTATGATCAGCCCCAGCATTTT.

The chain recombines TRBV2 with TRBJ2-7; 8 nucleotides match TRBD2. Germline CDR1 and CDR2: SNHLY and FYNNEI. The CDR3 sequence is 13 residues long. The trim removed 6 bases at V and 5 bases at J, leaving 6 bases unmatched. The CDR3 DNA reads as TGTGCCAGCAGGGTAGCGGGGTTCCACGAGCAGTACTTC. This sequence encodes CASRVAGFHEQYF. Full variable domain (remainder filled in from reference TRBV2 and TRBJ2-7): EPEVTQTPSHQVTQMGQEVILRCVPISNHLYFYWYRQILGQKVEFLVSFYNNEISEKSEIFDDQFSVERPDGSNFTLKIRSTKLEDSAMYFCASRVAGFHEQYFGPGTRLTVT.

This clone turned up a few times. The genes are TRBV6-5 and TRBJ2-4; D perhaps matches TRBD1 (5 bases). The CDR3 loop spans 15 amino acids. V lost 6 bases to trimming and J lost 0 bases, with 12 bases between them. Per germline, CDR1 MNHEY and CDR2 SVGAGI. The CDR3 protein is CASRQTVLAKNIQYF. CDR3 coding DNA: TGTGCCAGCAGACAGACAGTATTAGCCAAAAACATTCAGTACTTC.

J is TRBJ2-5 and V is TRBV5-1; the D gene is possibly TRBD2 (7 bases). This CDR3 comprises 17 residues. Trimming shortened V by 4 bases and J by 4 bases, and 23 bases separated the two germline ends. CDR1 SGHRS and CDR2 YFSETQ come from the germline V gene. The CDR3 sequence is CASSPRLGGGAGETQYF. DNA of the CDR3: TGCGCCAGCAGCCCCAGATTGGGAGGGGGGGCAGGAGAGACCCAGTACTTC. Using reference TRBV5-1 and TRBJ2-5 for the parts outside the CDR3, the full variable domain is KAGVTQTPRYLIKTRGQQVTLSCSPISGHRSVSWYQQTPGQGLQFLFEYFSETQRNKGNFPGRFSGRQFSNSRSEMNVSTLELGDSALYLCASSPRLGGGAGETQYFGPGTRLLVL.

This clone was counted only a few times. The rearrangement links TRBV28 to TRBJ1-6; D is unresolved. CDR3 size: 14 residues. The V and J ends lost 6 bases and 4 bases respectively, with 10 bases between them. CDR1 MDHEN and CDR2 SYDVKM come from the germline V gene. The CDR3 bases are TGTGCCAGCAGCCTGACAAGATATAATTCACCCCTCCACTTT. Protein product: CASSLTRYNSPLHF.

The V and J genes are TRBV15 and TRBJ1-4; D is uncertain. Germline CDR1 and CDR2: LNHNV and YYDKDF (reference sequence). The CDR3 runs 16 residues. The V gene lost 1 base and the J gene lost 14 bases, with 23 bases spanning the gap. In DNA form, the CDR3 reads TGTGCCACCAGCAGAGGTATACCCCGGTCGCTGAAACGGCTGTTTTTT. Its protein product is CATSRGIPRSLKRLFF.

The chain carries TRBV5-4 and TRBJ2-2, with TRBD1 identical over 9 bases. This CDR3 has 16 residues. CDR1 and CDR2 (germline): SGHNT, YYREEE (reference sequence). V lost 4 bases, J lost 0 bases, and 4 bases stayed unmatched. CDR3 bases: TGTGCCAGCAGCACCGGACAGGGGCCGAACACCGGGGAGCTGTTTTTT. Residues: CASSTGQGPNTGELFF.

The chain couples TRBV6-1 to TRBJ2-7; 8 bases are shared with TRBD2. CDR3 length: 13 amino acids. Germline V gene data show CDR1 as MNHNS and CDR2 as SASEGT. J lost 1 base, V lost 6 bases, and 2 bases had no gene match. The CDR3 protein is CASSGGGSYEQYV. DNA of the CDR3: TGTGCCAGCAGCGGGGGGGGGTCCTACGAGCAGTACGTC.

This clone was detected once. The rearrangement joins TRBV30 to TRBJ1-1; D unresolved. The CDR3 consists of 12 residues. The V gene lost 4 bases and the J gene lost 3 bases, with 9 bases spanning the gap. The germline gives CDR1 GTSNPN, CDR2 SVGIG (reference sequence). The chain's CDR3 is CAWNTGYTEAFF. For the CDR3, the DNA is TGTGCCTGGAACACGGGGTACACTGAAGCTTTCTTT. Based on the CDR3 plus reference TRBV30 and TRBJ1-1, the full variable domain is SQTIHQWPATLVQPVGSPLSLECTVEGTSNPNLYWYRQAAGRGLQLLFYSVGIGQISSEVPQNLSASRPQDRQFILSSKKLLLSDSGFYLCAWNTGYTEAFFGQGTRLTVV.

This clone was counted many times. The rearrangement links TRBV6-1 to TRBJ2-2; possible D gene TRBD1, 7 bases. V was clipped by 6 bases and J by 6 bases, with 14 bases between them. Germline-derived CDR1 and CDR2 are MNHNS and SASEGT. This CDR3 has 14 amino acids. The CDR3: CASREAGGSGELFF. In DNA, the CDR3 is TGTGCCAGCAGAGAGGCAGGGGGGTCCGGGGAGCTGTTTTTT.

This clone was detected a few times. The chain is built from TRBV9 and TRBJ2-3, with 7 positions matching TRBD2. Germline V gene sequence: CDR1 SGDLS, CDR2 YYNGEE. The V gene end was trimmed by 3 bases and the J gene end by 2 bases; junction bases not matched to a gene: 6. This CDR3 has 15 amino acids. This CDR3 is CASSGGGYLTDTQYF. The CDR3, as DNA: TGTGCCAGCAGCGGGGGGGGGTACCTCACAGATACGCAGTATTTT.

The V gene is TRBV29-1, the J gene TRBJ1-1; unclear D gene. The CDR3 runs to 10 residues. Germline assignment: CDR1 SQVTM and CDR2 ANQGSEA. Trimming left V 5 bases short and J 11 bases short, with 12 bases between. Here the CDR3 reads CSVIVSRAFF. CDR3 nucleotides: TGCAGCGTTATTGTAAGTCGGGCTTTCTTT.

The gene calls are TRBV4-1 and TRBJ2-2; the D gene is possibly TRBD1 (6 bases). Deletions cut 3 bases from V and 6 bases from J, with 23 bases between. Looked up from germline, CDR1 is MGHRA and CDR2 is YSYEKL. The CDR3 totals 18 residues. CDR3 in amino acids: CASSHEPTGKGFPGELFF. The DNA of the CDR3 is TGCGCCAGCAGCCACGAACCAACAGGGAAAGGTTTTCCCGGGGAGCTGTTTTTT.

CDR3 amino acids: CASSLEGTRNSPLHF. DNA of the CDR3: TGCGCCAGCAGCTTGGAAGGGACACGAAATTCACCCCTCCACTTT. The chain joins TRBV5-1 to TRBJ1-6; D might be TRBD1 (6 bases). Germline V gene data show CDR1 as SGHRS and CDR2 as YFSETQ. V dropped 0 bases and J dropped 7 bases, with 11 bases sitting between them. This CDR3 spans 15 amino acids.

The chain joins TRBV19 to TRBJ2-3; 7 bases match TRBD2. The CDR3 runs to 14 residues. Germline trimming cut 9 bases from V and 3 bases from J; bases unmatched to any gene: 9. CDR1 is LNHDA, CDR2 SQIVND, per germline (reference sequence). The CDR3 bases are TGTGCCAGCCGGTCTCCCGGGGGGACAGATACGCAGTATTTT. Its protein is CASRSPGGTDTQYF.

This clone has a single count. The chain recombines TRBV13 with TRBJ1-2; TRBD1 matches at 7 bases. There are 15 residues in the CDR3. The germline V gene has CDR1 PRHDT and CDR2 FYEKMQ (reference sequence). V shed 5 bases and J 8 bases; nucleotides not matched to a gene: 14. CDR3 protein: CASSIFLDRVKGYTF. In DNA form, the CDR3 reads TGTGCCAGCAGCATATTCCTCGACAGGGTAAAAGGCTACACCTTC.

CDR3 region: CASSSGTGFNEKLFF. The CDR3 region has the DNA TGTGCCAGCAGCTCCGGGACAGGGTTTAATGAAAAACTGTTTTTT. This chain links TRBV5-8 with TRBJ1-4; 9 nucleotides align to TRBD1. CDR1 SGHTS and CDR2 YDEGEE come from the germline V gene. The CDR3 loop spans 15 amino acids. Trimming took 3 bases from V and 4 from J; bases not matched to a gene: 4.

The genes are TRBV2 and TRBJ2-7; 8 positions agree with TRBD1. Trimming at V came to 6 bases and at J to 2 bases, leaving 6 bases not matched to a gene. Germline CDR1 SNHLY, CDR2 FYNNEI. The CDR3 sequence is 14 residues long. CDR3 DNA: TGTGCCAGCAGGAGCCGGACAGGGACCTACGAGCAGTACTTC. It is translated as CASRSRTGTYEQYF.

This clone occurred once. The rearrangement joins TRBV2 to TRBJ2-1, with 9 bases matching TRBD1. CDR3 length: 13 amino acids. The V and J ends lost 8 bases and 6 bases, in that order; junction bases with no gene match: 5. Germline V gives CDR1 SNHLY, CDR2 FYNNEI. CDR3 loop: CASREGQGNEQFF. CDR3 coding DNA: TGTGCCAGCCGAGAGGGACAGGGCAATGAGCAGTTCTTC.

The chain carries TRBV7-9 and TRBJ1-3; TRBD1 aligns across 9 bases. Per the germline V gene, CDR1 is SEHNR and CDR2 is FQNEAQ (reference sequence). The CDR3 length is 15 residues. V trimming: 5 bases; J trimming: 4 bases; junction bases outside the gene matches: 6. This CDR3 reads CASSPGQGGGNTIYF. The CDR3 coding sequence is TGTGCCAGCAGCCCGGGACAGGGAGGCGGAAACACCATATATTTT.

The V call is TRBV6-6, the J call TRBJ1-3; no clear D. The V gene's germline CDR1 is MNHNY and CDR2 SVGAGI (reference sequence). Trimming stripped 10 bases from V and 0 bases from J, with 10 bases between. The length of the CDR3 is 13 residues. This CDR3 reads CATNSNSGNTIYF. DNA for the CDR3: TGTGCCACCAACAGCAACTCTGGAAACACCATATATTTT.